The 14 T cell receptor beta chains given below trace back to one sample, sequenced in a study of T cells in Graves' hyperthyroidism and ophthalmopathy. The source material, RNA transcripts, was used to amplify TCR beta CDR3 regions. The HTBI primer set was used in a first-round RT-PCR of the TCR CDR3. Each CDR3 protein gets one entry after TCRdb re-called the multiplex PCR reads with MiXCR. The sample holds around 490,000 distinct CDR3 sequences, roughly 21% seen once. The specimen was blood. The receptors derive from a man between 35 and 55 years old with Graves' ophthalmopathy.

The chain has TRBV28 and TRBJ1-6; D ambiguous. Per the germline V gene, CDR1 is MDHEN and CDR2 is SYDVKM. V lost 2 bases, J lost 9 bases, and 5 bases lay in between. The CDR3 spans 12 residues. CDR3 protein: CASSLGSSPLHF. In DNA form, the CDR3 reads TGTGCCAGCAGTTTAGGGAGTTCACCCCTCCACTTT.

The genes are TRBV11-2 and TRBJ2-4; D not resolved. The CDR3 length is 16 residues. With 0 bases removed from V and 0 bases from J, the gap between germline ends came to 9 bases. CDR1 SGHAT and CDR2 FQNNGV come from the germline V gene. As DNA, the CDR3 is TGTGCCAGCAGCTTAGAAGTGCCACTAGCCAAAAACATTCAGTACTTC. It is translated as CASSLEVPLAKNIQYF.

This chain uses TRBV27 with TRBJ2-7, with 8 bases matching TRBD2. V lost 6 bases, J lost 6 bases, and 7 bases stayed unmatched. The CDR3 sequence is 13 residues long. CDR1 is MNHEY and CDR2 is SMNVEV in the germline V gene (reference sequence). The CDR3 sequence: CASRFRSGAEQYF. The CDR3 DNA is TGTGCCAGCAGATTTCGTAGCGGGGCCGAGCAGTACTTC.

The V gene is TRBV4-3, the J gene TRBJ1-1, with a possible D match to TRBD1 (5 bases). CDR1 is LGHNA and CDR2 is YSLEER in the germline V gene. The CDR3 is 16 amino acids. Trimming left V 5 bases short and J 6 bases short, with 22 bases between. CDR3 bases: TGCGCCAGCAGCTCCCACCCGGGACGGTCGGTCGCTGAAGCTTTCTTT. This gives the protein CASSSHPGRSVAEAFF.

This clonotype has ten or more counts. The chain recombines TRBV20-1 with TRBJ2-7, with 8 bases lining up with TRBD2. CDR3 length equals 14 residues. J lost 6 bases, V lost 2 bases, and 9 bases had no gene match. Germline values: CDR1 DFQATT, CDR2 SNEGSKA (reference sequence). CDR3 DNA sequence: TGCAGTGCTAGACGAGCGGGAGATGGTCTCGAGCAGTACTTC. Protein product: CSARRAGDGLEQYF.

This clonotype has a count of ten or more. V and J are TRBV2 and TRBJ2-5; 7 bases fit TRBD1. The ends lost 6 bases at V and 0 bases at J; junction bases unmatched: 4. The CDR3 runs 14 residues. Germline V gene data show CDR1 as SNHLY and CDR2 as FYNNEI. CDR3 region: CASRFGTDQETQYF. The CDR3 DNA is TGTGCCAGCAGATTCGGGACAGACCAAGAGACCCAGTACTTC.

Many counts were recorded for this clonotype. The chain recombines TRBV3-1 with TRBJ2-3; D is perhaps TRBD1 or TRBD2 (5 bases each). Deletions cut 4 bases from V and 1 base from J, with 18 bases between. The CDR3 consists of 17 residues. Per the germline V gene, CDR1 is LGHDT and CDR2 is YNNKEL (reference sequence). The CDR3 region is CASSPIASGTGTDTQYF. The CDR3 nucleotides are TGTGCCAGCAGCCCCATCGCGTCCGGGACCGGCACAGATACGCAGTATTTT.

This clonotype was counted only a few times. The chain uses TRBV6-1 and TRBJ1-5; a possible D gene is TRBD1 (6 bases). The CDR3 loop spans 16 amino acids. The germline V gene encodes CDR1 MNHNS and CDR2 SASEGT. Trimming stripped 1 base from V and 4 bases from J, with 14 bases between. The DNA for the CDR3 is TGTGCCAGCAGTGAAGGGGGGGGGCGCGAGAATCAGCCCCAGCATTTT. It yields the protein CASSEGGGRENQPQHF.

The V and J genes are TRBV6-2 or TRBV6-3 and TRBJ1-5; TRBD1 matches at 7 bases. This CDR3 is 17 amino acids long. CDR1 and CDR2 (germline): MNHEY, SVGEGT. The J segment lost 3 bases and the V segment lost 2 bases, leaving 10 bases of the junction unmatched. The CDR3 loop reads CASSYPAGTAINQPQHF. CDR3 bases: TGTGCCAGCAGTTACCCGGCCGGGACAGCCATCAATCAGCCCCAGCATTTT.

This chain connects TRBV12-5 to TRBJ2-2; 7 bases agree with TRBD1. Germline-derived CDR1 and CDR2 are LGHNT and FRNRAP. This CDR3 comprises 16 residues. V gave up 2 bases and J gave up 3 bases; unmatched junction bases: 6. The chain's CDR3 is CASGLRLTGDTGELFF. DNA of the CDR3: TGTGCTAGTGGTTTGAGACTCACAGGGGACACCGGGGAGCTGTTTTTT.

This rearrangement joins TRBV3-1 to TRBJ2-7, with 9 bases that match TRBD2. Trimming cost V 6 bases and J 5 bases; bases outside gene matches: 11. Germline CDR1 LGHDT, CDR2 YNNKEL (reference sequence). The length of the CDR3 is 15 residues. As DNA, the CDR3 is TGTGCCAGCAGTCGCCCGGGACTAGCTTCCGACGAGCAGTACTTC. Amino acids: CASSRPGLASDEQYF.

V and J are TRBV7-3 and TRBJ2-5; 9 nucleotides match TRBD2. Trimming at V came to 2 bases and at J to 5 bases, leaving 15 bases not matched to a gene. CDR1 and CDR2 from the germline V gene are SGHTA and FQGTGA. The CDR3 totals 18 residues. CDR3 residues: CASSLHGGAIAGDETQYF. The CDR3 coding sequence is TGTGCCAGCAGCTTACACGGGGGCGCGATAGCGGGGGATGAGACCCAGTACTTC.

This clonotype was counted ten times or more. The chain combines TRBV6-1 with TRBJ1-1; a possible D gene is TRBD1 (5 bases). The CDR3 has 14 amino acids. Germline-derived CDR1 and CDR2 are MNHNS and SASEGT. V dropped 7 bases and J dropped 4 bases, with 16 bases sitting between them. The CDR3 protein is CASNAPHGGTEAFF. CDR3 bases: TGTGCCAGCAACGCCCCGCATGGGGGCACTGAAGCTTTCTTT.

This clonotype was recorded at least ten times. The chain joins TRBV28 to TRBJ2-3; D is tentatively TRBD1 or TRBD2 (6 bases each). The germline CDR1 and CDR2 sequences are MDHEN and SYDVKM. The CDR3 has 13 amino acids. V was clipped by 4 bases and J by 2 bases, with 7 bases between them. The CDR3 loop reads CASSWGATDTQYF. CDR3 DNA: TGTGCCAGCAGTTGGGGGGCCACAGATACGCAGTATTTT.